This TCR beta chain was identified during a study of response to subunit inactivated influenza vaccine. Study observations and caveats: Seasonal influenza vaccination, on each occasion, was suggested by the authors to recruit few new T cells.

Comment on this clonotype: Its cognate antigen is unknown.

TCRdb redid the calling of the RT-PCR reads with MiXCR, one entry per CDR3 protein. The table lists just over 300,000 distinct CDR3 sequences, 21% of them singletons. CDR1 is SGHTA, CDR2 FQGNSA, per germline. After removal of 3 bases from V and 2 bases from J, the junction contained 5 bases not matched to a gene. The CDR3 totals 17 residues. V usage is TRBV7-2 and J usage is TRBJ2-3; TRBD2 agrees at 13 bases. The material was PBMCs from blood, obtained less than 22 months after vaccination. This TCR was recovered from a man aged 50-75 years who received an inactivated influenza vaccine. The CDR3 nucleotides read TGTGCCAGCAGCTTTCGACTAGCGGGGGGACACACAGATACGCAGTATTTT. This codes for CASSFRLAGGHTDTQYF.